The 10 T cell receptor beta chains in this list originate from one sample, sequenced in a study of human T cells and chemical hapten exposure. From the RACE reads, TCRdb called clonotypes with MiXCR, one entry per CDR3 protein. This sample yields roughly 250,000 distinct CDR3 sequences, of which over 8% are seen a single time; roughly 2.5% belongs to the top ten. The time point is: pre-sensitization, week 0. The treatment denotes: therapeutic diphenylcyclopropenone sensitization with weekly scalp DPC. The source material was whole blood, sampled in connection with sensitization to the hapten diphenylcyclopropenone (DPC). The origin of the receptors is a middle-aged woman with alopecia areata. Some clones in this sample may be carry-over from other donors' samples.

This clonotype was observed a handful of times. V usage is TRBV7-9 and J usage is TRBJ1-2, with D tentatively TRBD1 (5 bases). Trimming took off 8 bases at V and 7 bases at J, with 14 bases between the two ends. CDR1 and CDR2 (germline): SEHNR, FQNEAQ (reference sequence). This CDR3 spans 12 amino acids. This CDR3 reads CASVTGASGYTF. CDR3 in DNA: TGTGCCAGCGTTACTGGGGCGTCTGGCTACACCTTC.

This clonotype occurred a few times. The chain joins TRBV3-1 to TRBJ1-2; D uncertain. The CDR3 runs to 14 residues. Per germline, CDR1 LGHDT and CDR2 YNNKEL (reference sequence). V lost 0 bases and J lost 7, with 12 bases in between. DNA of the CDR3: TGTGCCAGCAGCCAAGACCCCCGAGGAGGTGGCTACACCTTC. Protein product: CASSQDPRGGGYTF.

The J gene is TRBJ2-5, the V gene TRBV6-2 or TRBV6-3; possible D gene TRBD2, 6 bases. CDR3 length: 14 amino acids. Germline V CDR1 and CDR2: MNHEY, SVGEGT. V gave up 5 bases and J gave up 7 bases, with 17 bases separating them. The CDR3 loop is CASSNGVQAGTQYF. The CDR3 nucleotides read TGTGCCAGCAGTAACGGCGTCCAAGCGGGGACCCAGTACTTC.

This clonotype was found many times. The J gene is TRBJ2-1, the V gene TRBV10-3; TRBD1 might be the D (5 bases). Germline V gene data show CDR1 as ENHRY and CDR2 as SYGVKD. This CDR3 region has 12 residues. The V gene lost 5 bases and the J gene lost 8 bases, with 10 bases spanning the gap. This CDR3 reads CAISFRGHEQFF. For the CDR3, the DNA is TGTGCCATCAGTTTTAGGGGCCATGAGCAGTTCTTC.

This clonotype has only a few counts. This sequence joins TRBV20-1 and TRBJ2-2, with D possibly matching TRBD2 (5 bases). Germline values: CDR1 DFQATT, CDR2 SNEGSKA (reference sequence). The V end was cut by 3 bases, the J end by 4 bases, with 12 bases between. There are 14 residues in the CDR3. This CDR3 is CSARELGSTGELFF. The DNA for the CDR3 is TGCAGTGCTAGGGAGCTGGGGAGCACCGGGGAGCTGTTTTTT.

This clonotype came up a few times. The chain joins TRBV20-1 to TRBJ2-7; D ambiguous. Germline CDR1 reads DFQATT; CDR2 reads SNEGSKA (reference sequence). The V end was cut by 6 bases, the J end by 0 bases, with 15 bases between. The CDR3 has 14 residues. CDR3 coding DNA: TGCAGTGCCCCTTTGGCCCTTAGCTCCTACGAGCAGTACTTC. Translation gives CSAPLALSSYEQYF.

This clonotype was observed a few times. CDR3 DNA sequence: TGTGCCAGCAGCGTATGGCTAGGAGAGGGTTCAGATGATACGCAGTATTTT. This encodes CASSVWLGEGSDDTQYF. The gene calls are TRBV9 and TRBJ2-3; TRBD2 might be the D (5 bases). The ends were cut back, 1 base at V and 6 bases at J, with 21 bases in the middle. The CDR3 totals 17 residues. In germline, CDR1 is SGDLS, CDR2 YYNGEE.

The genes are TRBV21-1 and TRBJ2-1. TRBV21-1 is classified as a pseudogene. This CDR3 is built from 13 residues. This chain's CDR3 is CASTDSSYNEQFF. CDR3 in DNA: TGTGCCAGCACGGACAGCTCCTACAATGAGCAGTTCTTC.

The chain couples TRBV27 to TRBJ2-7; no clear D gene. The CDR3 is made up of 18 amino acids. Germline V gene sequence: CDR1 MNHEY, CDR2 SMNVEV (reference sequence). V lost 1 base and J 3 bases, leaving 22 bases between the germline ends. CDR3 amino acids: CASSLLPSDGSIRYEQYF. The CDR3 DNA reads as TGTGCCAGCAGTTTATTGCCATCGGACGGGTCCATTCGCTACGAGCAGTACTTC.

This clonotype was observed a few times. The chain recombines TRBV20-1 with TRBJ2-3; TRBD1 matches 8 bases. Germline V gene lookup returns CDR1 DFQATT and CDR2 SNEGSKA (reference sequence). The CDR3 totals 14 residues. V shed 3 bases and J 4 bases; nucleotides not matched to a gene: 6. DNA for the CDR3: TGCAGTGCTAGGCCACAGGGGGATTCAGATACGCAGTATTTT. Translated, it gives CSARPQGDSDTQYF.